This TCR beta chain was obtained from a study of blood T cell repertoires in COVID-19. Study in general: There were acute and convalescent COVID-19 samples, and they came from the United States, Italy and Spain.

Looked up from germline, CDR1 is SGHVS and CDR2 is FQNEAQ. Trimming stripped 5 bases from V and 8 bases from J, with 21 bases between. This CDR3 is built from 16 residues. Participant ages covered roughly 18 to 89 years across about two dozen US areas. Some clones are missing from TCRdb's copy, which holds only in-frame ones; the method was immunoSEQ multiplex PCR. In the table there are fewer than 250,000 clones, roughly 90% of which are singletons. The chain has TRBV7-8 and TRBJ1-4; D is perhaps TRBD1 (5 bases). Sequenced material: PBMCs or T cells enriched from blood (not recorded which). The TCR originated in a woman aged 30 to 39 with acute COVID-19. The CDR3 loop reads CASSPATVRGSEKLFF. The CDR3 nucleotides read TGTGCCAGCAGCCCCGCGACAGTCCGAGGATCGGAAAAACTGTTTTTT.